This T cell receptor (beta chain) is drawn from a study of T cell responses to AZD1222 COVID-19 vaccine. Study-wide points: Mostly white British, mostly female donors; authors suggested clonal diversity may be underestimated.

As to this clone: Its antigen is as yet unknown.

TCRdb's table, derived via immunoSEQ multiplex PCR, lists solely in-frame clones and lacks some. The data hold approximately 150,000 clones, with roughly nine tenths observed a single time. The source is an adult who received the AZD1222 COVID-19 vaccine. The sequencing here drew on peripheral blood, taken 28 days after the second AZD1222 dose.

The CDR3 protein is CASSGVFEGLGEKLFF. The CDR3, as DNA: TGTGCCAGCAGTGGTGTGTTCGAGGGATTAGGTGAAAAACTGTTTTTT. This chain uses TRBV25-1 with TRBJ1-4, with no clear D. Germline V gene lookup returns CDR1 MGHDK and CDR2 SYGVNS. Trimming pared 4 bases from V and 7 bases from J, leaving 19 bases between. CDR3 length equals 16 residues.